This TCR beta chain was found in a study of T cell changes during pregnancy in multiple sclerosis. V was clipped by 2 bases and J by 5 bases; unmatched bases: 11. Germline V gives CDR1 MNHEY, CDR2 SMNVEV (reference sequence). The CDR3 is 18 residues long. The table came from immunoSEQ multiplex PCR; TCRdb's copy has only in-frame clones and leaves some out. The sample lists roughly 100,000 clones; approximately 90% were seen once. V is TRBV27 and J is TRBJ2-1; 11 positions agree with TRBD1. This material consisted of peripheral blood, taken after pregnancy. The TCR comes from a female donor with multiple sclerosis, enrolled in a pregnancy study. The DNA for the CDR3 is TGTGCCAGCAGTTTAGTGGACAGGGGGCGGACTAGCAACAATGAGCAGTTCTTC. Translating gives CASSLVDRGRTSNNEQFF.